The 10 T cell receptor beta chains given below trace back to one sample, sequenced in a study of cytotoxic CD8 clonotypes in ibrutinib-treated CLL. Measured with immunoSEQ multiplex PCR; TCRdb has only the in-frame clones, and not every one. The data contain 300,000 to 350,000 clones, 70% to 80% of them seen just once; the ten biggest clones take up about 6.7%. The material sequenced was PBMCs, taken before ibrutinib treatment. These TCRs come from a human donor with chronic lymphocytic leukemia.

The chain carries TRBV28 and TRBJ2-7; 9 bases agree with TRBD1. The CDR3 runs 16 residues. V was clipped by 5 bases and J by 4 bases; unmatched bases: 12. CDR1 MDHEN and CDR2 SYDVKM come from the germline V gene. The DNA for the CDR3 is TGTGCCAGCAGTACTACCGGGACAGGGAAGACGTACGAGCAGTACTTC. This codes for CASSTTGTGKTYEQYF.

A note on this clone: A junction end diverges from the germline sequence, so it may reflect a read error. This rearrangement joins TRBV5-3 to TRBJ2-7, with 8 bases lining up with TRBD1. TRBV5-3 has ORF status, its function being uncertain. The CDR3 has 14 amino acids. The CDR3 reads CASSFGQGVDEQYF. CDR3 coding DNA: TGTGCCAGCAGCTTCGGACAGGGTGTGGACGAGCAGTACTTC.

The chain uses TRBV11-2 and TRBJ2-7; D is possibly TRBD1 (6 bases). Germline CDR1 SGHAT, CDR2 FQNNGV. This CDR3 has 16 amino acids. Between the trimmed V and J ends, which lost 5 bases and 4 bases, there was a span of 21 bases. The CDR3 here is CASSPAPDNRVYEQYF. Here the CDR3 DNA reads TGTGCCAGCAGCCCAGCCCCGGATAACAGGGTTTACGAGCAGTACTTC.

The V and J genes are TRBV12-5 and TRBJ2-5; TRBD2 aligns across 14 bases. CDR1 is LGHNT and CDR2 is FRNRAP in the germline V gene. J lost 4 bases, V lost 6 bases, and 7 bases had no gene match. The CDR3 loop spans 16 amino acids. The CDR3 DNA follows: TGTGCTAGTGGAACCGGGACTAGCGGGAGTGGAGAGACCCAGTACTTC. It codes for CASGTGTSGSGETQYF.

V and J are TRBV30 and TRBJ1-2; tentatively, D is TRBD1 (5 bases). Germline assignment: CDR1 GTSNPN and CDR2 SVGIG (reference sequence). Trimming shortened V by 3 bases and J by 4 bases, and 15 bases separated the two germline ends. The CDR3 contains 14 residues. CDR3 protein: CAWRLTGVGYGYTF. DNA of the CDR3: TGTGCCTGGAGATTAACAGGAGTCGGCTATGGCTACACCTTC.

The count of this clone is one. This sequence joins TRBV11-1 and TRBJ2-1; tentatively, D is TRBD1 (5 bases). There are 15 residues in the CDR3. V was pared by 1 base and J by 0 bases, with 7 bases between. Per germline, CDR1 SGHAT and CDR2 FQDESV (reference sequence). The CDR3 spells CASSLGQNSYNEQFF. The CDR3 DNA sequence: TGTGCCAGCAGCTTAGGACAGAACTCCTACAATGAGCAGTTCTTC.

This clone has just a few counts. V gene TRBV28 combines with J gene TRBJ2-4; 8 bases match TRBD1. The CDR3 extends over 14 amino acids. V dropped 4 bases and J dropped 6; count of bases not matched to a gene: 5. Germline assignment: CDR1 MDHEN and CDR2 SYDVKM. The CDR3 coding sequence is TGTGCCAGCAGTTGGACAGGGAGGAGAAACATTCAGTACTTC. Protein: CASSWTGRRNIQYF.

This clone has just one count. The chain links TRBV7-2 to TRBJ2-7, with D possibly matching TRBD2 (6 bases). V was cut by 4 bases and J by 6 bases, with 16 bases left in between. Germline V lookup: CDR1 SGHTA, CDR2 FQGNSA. This CDR3 spans 14 amino acids. CDR3 sequence reads: CASSYSGGAGEQYF. CDR3 nucleotides: TGTGCCAGCAGCTACTCTGGGGGAGCGGGCGAGCAGTACTTC.

The J gene is TRBJ2-1, the V gene TRBV5-1; D is unclear. The CDR3 is 15 amino acids. Looked up from germline, CDR1 is SGHRS and CDR2 is YFSETQ. Trimming cost V 2 bases and J 0 bases, with 9 bases left between them. The CDR3 loop reads CASSFDSNSYNEQFF. The CDR3 region has the DNA TGCGCCAGCAGCTTTGACTCAAACTCCTACAATGAGCAGTTCTTC.

This chain links TRBV28 with TRBJ2-7; 7 bases map to TRBD2. The ends lost 6 bases at V and 0 bases at J; junction bases unmatched: 5. The germline gives CDR1 MDHEN, CDR2 SYDVKM. This CDR3 is built from 14 residues. The CDR3 sequence: CASRGTGGSYEQYF. In DNA form, the CDR3 reads TGTGCCAGCAGAGGTACGGGAGGCTCCTACGAGCAGTACTTC.